A selection of T cell receptor beta chains follows, all from one sample in a study of blood T cell repertoires in COVID-19. Here immunoSEQ multiplex PCR was the method, and the copy in TCRdb shows in-frame clones only, minus some. Of about 240,000 clones in the sample, roughly nine tenths were seen once. Sequences were obtained from peripheral blood. The receptors were sampled from a man in his sixties who had recovered from COVID-19. The CDR3 runs from the conserved cysteine through the conserved F or W. The order of the fields is V gene, CDR3 length, D gene, J gene, CDR3 DNA, CDR3 protein. A D gene is named only where the DNA matches it firmly.

>TRBV7-6|17|TRBD2|TRBJ2-4
TGTGCCAGCAGCTTAGTTCCCCCCGGGGGGGCCAAAAACATTCAGTACTTC
CASSLVPPGGAKNIQYF
>TRBV6-5|13|-|TRBJ1-4
TGTGCCAGCAGTCAGAGGAATCCTGAAAAACTGTTTTTT
CASSQRNPEKLFF
>TRBV14|15|-|TRBJ2-1
TGTGCCAGCAGCCAAGGTGTGACCCCTCGGAGTGAGCAGTTCTTC
CASSQGVTPRSEQFF
>TRBV7-9|15|-|TRBJ1-4
TGTGCCAGCACCCCAGGACTAGGCCTTAATGAAAAACTGTTTTTT
CASTPGLGLNEKLFF
>TRBV7-7|15|-|TRBJ2-2
TGTGCCAGCAGCTTAGCGCGACCGGGGACCGGGGAGCTGTTTTTT
CASSLARPGTGELFF
>TRBV5-1|14|-|TRBJ2-5
TGCGCCAGCAGCTTGGCAGCGGTTCCCCAGACCCAGTACTTC
CASSLAAVPQTQYF
>TRBV5-1|17|-|TRBJ2-3
TGCGCCAGCAGCGGCGGACAGAGGGCGAGGACTGCAGATACGCAGTATTTT
CASSGGQRARTADTQYF
>TRBV7-9|17|-|TRBJ1-6
TGTGCCAGCAGCTTAGGGGGGCCGAGCTCCTATAATTCACCCCTCCACTTT
CASSLGGPSSYNSPLHF
>TRBV5-1|15|-|TRBJ1-2
TGCGCCAGCAGCTTGGAGAGGAATACTAACTATGGCTACACCTTC
CASSLERNTNYGYTF
>TRBV12-3/TRBV12-4|12|-|TRBJ1-6
TGTGCCAGCAGTGGCAGGAATTCACCCCTCCACTTT
CASSGRNSPLHF
>TRBV29-1|15|TRBD2|TRBJ2-3
TGCAGCGCCAATAGCGGGGGGCCGAGCACAGATACGCAGTATTTT
CSANSGGPSTDTQYF
>TRBV6-4|16|-|TRBJ1-3
TGTGCCAGCGGGTTACGTGGGGGGACGGGGGGAAACACCATATATTTT
CASGLRGGTGGNTIYF
>TRBV28|12|-|TRBJ1-3
TGTGCCAGCACCCCCAGGGGAAACACCATATATTTT
CASTPRGNTIYF
>TRBV11-2|17|TRBD1|TRBJ2-7
TGTGCCAGCAGCCCCCGGACAGGGGCGAGTTACTCCTACGAGCAGTACTTC
CASSPRTGASYSYEQYF
>TRBV5-5|15|-|TRBJ2-3
TGTGCCAGCCATACGGGGTCCGCAACTGGGGATACGCAGTATTTT
CASHTGSATGDTQYF
>TRBV11-2|15|-|TRBJ2-7
TGTGCCAGCAGCTTGACACCGGTAGTCTCCTACGAGCAGTACTTC
CASSLTPVVSYEQYF
>TRBV19|14|-|TRBJ1-2
TGTGCCAGTAGTATCCTGGGGGGGAGCCGAGGCTACACCTTC
CASSILGGSRGYTF
>TRBV9|14|-|TRBJ1-6
TGTGCCAGCGGAGGTTCCGGGGTTTATTCACCCCTCCACTTT
CASGGSGVYSPLHF